This T cell receptor beta chain was captured in a study of T-cell reconstitution after alpha-beta-depleted transplantation in children. Study-level results: There were some patients whose high TCRbeta diversity at day 60 came from surviving recipient T cells and thymic progenitors. The main origin of T-cell counts and diversity one year after transplant was newly produced T cells. Reports say that about two months after transplant, the alpha-beta T cells came out of several hundred graft clones that had expanded.

In the case of this clonotype: Its specificity is not known.

Preparing the TCRbeta library involved the use of unique molecular identifiers. TCRdb re-derived calls from the PCR reads in MiXCR, one entry per CDR3 protein. The repertoire holds more than 400,000 distinct CDR3 sequences, with around 46% as singletons. CDR3 length: 15 residues. Germline CDR1 SGHRS, CDR2 YFSETQ. V was shortened by 0 bases and J by 5 bases, with 14 bases between the two germline ends. This chain uses TRBV5-1 with TRBJ2-5, with D maybe TRBD2 (7 bases). The material was PBMCs, obtained before TCRalphabeta/CD19-depleted stem cell transplant. This TCR was sampled from a girl under 10 years old with aplastic anemia, due to receive a stem cell transplant. The CDR3 nucleotides are TGCGCCAGCAGCTTGGGCGGGGGCCCCGCGGAGACCCAGTACTTC. Translation: CASSLGGGPAETQYF.